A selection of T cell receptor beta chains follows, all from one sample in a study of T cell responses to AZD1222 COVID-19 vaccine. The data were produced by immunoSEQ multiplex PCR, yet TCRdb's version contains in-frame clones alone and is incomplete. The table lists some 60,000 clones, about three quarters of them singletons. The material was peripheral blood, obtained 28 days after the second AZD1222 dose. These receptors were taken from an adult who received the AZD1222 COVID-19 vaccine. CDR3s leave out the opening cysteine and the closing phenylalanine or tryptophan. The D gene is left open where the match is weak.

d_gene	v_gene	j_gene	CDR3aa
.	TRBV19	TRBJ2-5	ASSIDRGETQY
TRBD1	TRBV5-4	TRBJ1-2	ASSSQGVDGYT
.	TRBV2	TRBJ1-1	ASSEFWGGTEAF
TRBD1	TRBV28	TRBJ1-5	ASSSTGAGNQPQH
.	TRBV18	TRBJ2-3	ASSPGADTQY
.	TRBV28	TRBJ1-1	ASSLTTEAF
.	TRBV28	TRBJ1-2	ASSTGTNYGYT
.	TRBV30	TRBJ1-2	AWTPGGNYGYT
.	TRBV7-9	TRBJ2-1	ASSFTEYNEQF
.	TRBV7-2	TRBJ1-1	ASRGLRNTEAF
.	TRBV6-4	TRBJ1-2	ASSRLRVNYGYT
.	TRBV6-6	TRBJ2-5	ASVGGHQETQY
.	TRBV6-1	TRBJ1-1	ATKEGEKAF
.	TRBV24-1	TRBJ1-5	ATSGDTNSNQPQH
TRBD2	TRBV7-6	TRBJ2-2	ASSSRGGGGNTGELF
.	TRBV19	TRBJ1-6	ASSIPGRISPLH
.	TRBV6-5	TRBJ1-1	ASSSSYSTEAF
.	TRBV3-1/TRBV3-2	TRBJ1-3	ASSPRGAGNTIY
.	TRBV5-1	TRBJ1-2	ASSLAWEDGYT
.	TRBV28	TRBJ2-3	ASSLIQGGTDTQY
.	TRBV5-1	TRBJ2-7	ASSFAGRSYEQY
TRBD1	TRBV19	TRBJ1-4	ASSIKRQGTELF
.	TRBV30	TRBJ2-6	AWSDRGANVLT
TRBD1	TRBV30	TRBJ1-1	AWTPRRTGGLNTEAF
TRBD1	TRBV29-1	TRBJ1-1	SVEAGGAGTAF
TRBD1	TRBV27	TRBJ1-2	ASSLGTGGFGYT
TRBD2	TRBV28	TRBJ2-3	ASKRGGGTDTQY
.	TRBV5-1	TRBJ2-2	ASRTTRVSENTGELF
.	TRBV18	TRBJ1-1	ASDAGRRNTEAF
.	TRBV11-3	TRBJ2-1	ASSFPAVGAPINEQF
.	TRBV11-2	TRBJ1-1	ASSLLYANTEAF
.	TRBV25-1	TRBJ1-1	ASTGGMGVRAF
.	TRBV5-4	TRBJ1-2	ASSLIGQSPNYGYT
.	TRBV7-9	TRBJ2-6	ASSSAGANVLT
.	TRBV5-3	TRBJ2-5	ARSPGQSQETQY
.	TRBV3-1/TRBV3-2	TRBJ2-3	ASSQDGGLISSTDTQY
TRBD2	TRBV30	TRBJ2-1	AWTDSGGAYNEQF
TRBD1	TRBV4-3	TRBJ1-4	ASSLQGVNEKLF
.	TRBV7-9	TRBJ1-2	ASSFSEGAGYT
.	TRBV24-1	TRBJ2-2	ATSDPNTGELF
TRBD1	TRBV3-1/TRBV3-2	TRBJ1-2	ASSQDLARGYGYT
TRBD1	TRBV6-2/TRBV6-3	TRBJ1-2	ASNPLDDRVYGYT
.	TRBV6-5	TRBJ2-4	ASFEGPAKNIQY
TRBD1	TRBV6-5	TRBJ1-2	ASSPPGGYYGYT
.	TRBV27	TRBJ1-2	ASSLRALGGYT
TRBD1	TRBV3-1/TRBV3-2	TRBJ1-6	ASSHWGQFDSPLH
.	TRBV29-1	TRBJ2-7	SVEGDATSYEQY
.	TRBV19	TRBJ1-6	ASSIADGATNSPLH
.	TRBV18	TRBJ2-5	ASSPSAQETQY
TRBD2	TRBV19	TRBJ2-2	ASSILAGGTTGELF
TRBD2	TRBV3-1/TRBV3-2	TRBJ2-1	ASSRPTSGHNEQF
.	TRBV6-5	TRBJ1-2	ASSYSPPGVYGYT
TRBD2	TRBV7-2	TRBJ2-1	ASSLVRVGGGEQF
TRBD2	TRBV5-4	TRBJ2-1	ASSFSGGVYNEQF